One and the same sample provided the 28 T cell receptor beta chains below, sequenced in a study of shared clonotypes between healthy human individuals. Clones were sequenced by immunoSEQ multiplex PCR, and TCRdb holds only the in-frame ones, with some missing. The data show millions of clones, under 95% seen once. The naive CD8 population came from CD45RO-negative cells selected for CCR7, without terminally differentiated effector memory CD45RA+ cells. The specimen sequenced was naive CD8+ T cells from PBMCs. The receptors originated from a young man in good health. Some clones in this sample may be carry-over from other donors' samples.

The rearrangement uses TRBV5-1 and TRBJ2-2, with 7 bases identical to TRBD1. The CDR3 is 16 residues long. Germline values: CDR1 SGHRS, CDR2 YFSETQ. V shed 4 bases and J 6 bases; nucleotides not matched to a gene: 12. CDR3 in DNA: TGCGCCAGCAGCGAATCTCGGAAACAGGGGCCCGGGGAGCTGTTTTTT. As protein: CASSESRKQGPGELFF.

This chain joins TRBV11-2 and TRBJ1-4; D perhaps matches TRBD1 (5 bases). CDR1 and CDR2 (germline): SGHAT, FQNNGV. CDR3 length equals 18 residues. V was trimmed by 3 bases and J by 5 bases, leaving 22 bases between them. In DNA, the CDR3 is TGTGCCAGCAGCTTGAAAGGCCGAGGGGCTTTGGGGAATGAAAAACTGTTTTTT. It specifies CASSLKGRGALGNEKLFF.

The CDR3 protein is CASRPGQGLRYEQYF. Written as DNA, the CDR3 is TGTGCCAGCAGACCGGGACAGGGGTTACGATACGAGCAGTACTTC. V gene TRBV27 combines with J gene TRBJ2-7; 10 nucleotides align to TRBD1. The CDR3 runs to 15 residues. V gave up 6 bases and J gave up 4 bases; unmatched junction bases: 9. Germline lookup yields CDR1 MNHEY and CDR2 SMNVEV (reference sequence).

The V call is TRBV19, the J call TRBJ2-3; 11 bases match TRBD2. Per the germline V gene, CDR1 is LNHDA and CDR2 is SQIVND (reference sequence). The CDR3 length is 16 residues. Trimming cost V 3 bases and J 6 bases; bases outside gene matches: 8. This CDR3 is CASSIFPSGRSDTQYF. The CDR3, as DNA: TGTGCCAGTAGTATCTTTCCTAGCGGGAGGTCGGATACGCAGTATTTT.

This chain links TRBV28 with TRBJ2-7; D unclear. V was shortened by 7 bases and J by 3 bases, with 7 bases between the two germline ends. The CDR3 has 11 residues. Germline assignment: CDR1 MDHEN and CDR2 SYDVKM. CDR3 nucleotide sequence: TGTGCCAGCACCATAGGCTACGAGCAGTACTTC. Amino acids: CASTIGYEQYF.

The chain carries TRBV27 and TRBJ2-7; D not resolved. The CDR3 is made up of 12 amino acids. Trimming took 8 bases from V and 4 from J, leaving 12 bases between them. Germline V CDR1 and CDR2: MNHEY, SMNVEV (reference sequence). The CDR3 spells CASAAGLYEQYF. The CDR3 region has the DNA TGTGCCAGCGCGGCCGGGCTGTACGAGCAGTACTTC.

This clone has a handful of counts. The genes are TRBV19 and TRBJ1-2; D remains ambiguous. The CDR3 has 13 amino acids. Per germline, CDR1 LNHDA and CDR2 SQIVND (reference sequence). The V and J ends lost 3 bases and 4 bases respectively, with 9 bases between them. CDR3 sequence reads: CASSITSSYGYTF. The CDR3, as DNA: TGTGCCAGTAGTATTACGTCCAGCTATGGCTACACCTTC. The variable domain in full, completed from reference TRBV19 and TRBJ1-2, reads DGGITQSPKYLFRKEGQNVTLSCEQNLNHDAMYWYRQDPGQGLRLIYYSQIVNDFQKGDIAEGYSVSREKKESFPLTVTSAQKNPTAFYLCASSITSSYGYTFGSGTRLTVV.

This clone came up a few times. The chain recombines TRBV7-9 with TRBJ2-7; D remains ambiguous. The CDR3 length is 14 residues. The ends were cut back, 0 bases at V and 2 bases at J, with 8 bases in the middle. Germline V CDR1 and CDR2: SEHNR, FQNEAQ (reference sequence). The CDR3 DNA is TGTGCCAGCAGCTTAGCTAACAGACCCTACGAGCAGTACTTC. Protein: CASSLANRPYEQYF.

The chain is built from TRBV27 and TRBJ2-7; TRBD1 matches 10 bases. V gave up 6 bases and J gave up 6 bases; unmatched junction bases: 8. The CDR3 runs 14 residues. The germline V gene encodes CDR1 MNHEY and CDR2 SMNVEV (reference sequence). The CDR3 DNA reads TGTGCCAGCAGAGACAGGGGGCTGGTCGGCGAGCAGTACTTC. It yields the protein CASRDRGLVGEQYF.

J is TRBJ2-2 and V is TRBV5-1, with D uncertain. Between the trimmed V and J ends, which lost 4 bases and 2 bases, there was a span of 12 bases. Germline V gene data show CDR1 as SGHRS and CDR2 as YFSETQ. CDR3 size: 15 residues. The CDR3 region is CASSGEGLNTGELFF. The DNA for the CDR3 is TGCGCCAGCAGCGGCGAAGGGCTTAACACCGGGGAGCTGTTTTTT.

This chain links TRBV28 with TRBJ2-3; 9 bases fit TRBD1. The CDR3 length is 15 residues. CDR1 is MDHEN, CDR2 SYDVKM, per germline. V shed 11 bases, J shed 3 bases, and the junction held 12 bases outside the gene matches. This CDR3 reads CASTFTGGLTDTQYF. As DNA, the CDR3 is TGTGCCTCGACGTTCACAGGGGGCCTGACAGATACGCAGTATTTT.

V is TRBV5-8 and J is TRBJ2-1, with a tentative D call TRBD1 (7 bases). Trimming cost V 3 bases and J 2 bases, with 9 bases left between them. The CDR3 totals 14 residues. Germline CDR1 is SGHTS and CDR2 is YDEGEE. CDR3 sequence (DNA): TGTGCCAGCAGCTGGAGGGGGCCCTACAATGAGCAGTTCTTC. Translating gives CASSWRGPYNEQFF.

This chain joins TRBV29-1 and TRBJ1-2; TRBD1 might be the D (6 bases). The CDR3 totals 14 residues. V was trimmed by 4 bases and J by 6 bases, leaving 18 bases between them. Germline V gene lookup returns CDR1 SQVTM and CDR2 ANQGSEA. CDR3 sequence reads: CSVVTGMGFNGYTF. The CDR3 DNA reads TGCAGCGTTGTTACAGGGATGGGGTTCAATGGCTACACCTTC.

The chain has TRBV7-9 and TRBJ2-7, with 10 bases aligning to TRBD1. This CDR3 has 14 amino acids. The V and J ends lost 5 bases and 7 bases, in that order; junction bases with no gene match: 8. From germline, CDR1 is SEHNR and CDR2 FQNEAQ (reference sequence). The CDR3 region has the DNA TGTGCCAGCAGCCAAAGACAGGGGGCGTTAGAGCAGTACTTC. Translating it yields CASSQRQGALEQYF.

The chain employs TRBV7-3 and TRBJ2-1; maybe TRBD2 (6 bases). Looked up from germline, CDR1 is SGHTA and CDR2 is FQGTGA. Trimming took 5 bases from V and 3 from J, leaving 17 bases between them. CDR3 size: 16 residues. The CDR3 region is CASSPLGGTLYNEQFF. The CDR3 DNA follows: TGTGCCAGCAGCCCCCTAGGCGGGACTCTCTACAATGAGCAGTTCTTC.

The rearrangement links TRBV5-6 to TRBJ2-1; 8 bases match TRBD2. V lost 3 bases, J lost 9 bases, and 8 bases stayed unmatched. The CDR3 consists of 14 residues. The germline V gene encodes CDR1 SGHDT and CDR2 YYEEEE. In DNA, the CDR3 is TGTGCCAGCAGCTCCAAGCGGGGGAGGGGTGAGCAGTTCTTC. Its translation: CASSSKRGRGEQFF.

The V call is TRBV20-1, the J call TRBJ2-3; D is ambiguous. CDR3 length: 11 amino acids. Trimming shortened V by 3 bases and J by 4 bases, and 5 bases separated the two germline ends. Germline values: CDR1 DFQATT, CDR2 SNEGSKA (reference sequence). The CDR3 reads CSARMADTQYF. The CDR3 coding sequence is TGCAGTGCTAGGATGGCAGATACGCAGTATTTT.

The chain recombines TRBV27 with TRBJ2-3; D unresolved. CDR1 is MNHEY and CDR2 is SMNVEV in the germline V gene (reference sequence). Trimming stripped 4 bases from V and 1 base from J, with 12 bases between. The CDR3 is 15 amino acids. The CDR3 spells CASSSRNRGTDTQYF. CDR3 DNA sequence: TGTGCCAGCAGTTCCAGAAACCGGGGCACAGATACGCAGTATTTT.

This chain links TRBV7-6 with TRBJ1-2; no clear D gene. This CDR3 is 12 amino acids long. CDR1 SGHVS and CDR2 FNYEAQ come from the germline V gene. With 3 bases removed from V and 0 bases from J, the gap between germline ends came to 2 bases. This chain's CDR3 is CASSLSNYGYTF. The DNA of the CDR3 is TGTGCCAGCAGCTTGTCTAACTATGGCTACACCTTC.

The chain joins TRBV4-1 to TRBJ2-7; TRBD2 agrees at 7 bases. J gave up 3 bases and V 1 base, and 9 bases lay outside the gene matches. Germline CDR1 and CDR2: MGHRA and YSYEKL. CDR3 length equals 16 residues. The CDR3 is CASSQGISASGYEQYF. Written as DNA, the CDR3 is TGCGCCAGCAGCCAAGGGATCTCTGCTAGCGGCTACGAGCAGTACTTC.

The chain links TRBV30 to TRBJ2-7, with D perhaps matching TRBD1 (6 bases). The V end was cut by 4 bases, the J end by 3 bases, with 16 bases between. Germline loops: CDR1 GTSNPN, CDR2 SVGIG (reference sequence). This CDR3 comprises 14 residues. CDR3 nucleotide sequence: TGTGCCTGGAACGGACAGCCAACGCTCTACGAGCAGTACTTC. It translates to CAWNGQPTLYEQYF.

The chain couples TRBV2 to TRBJ2-5, with TRBD2 matching over 7 bases. Per the germline V gene, CDR1 is SNHLY and CDR2 is FYNNEI. This CDR3 region has 15 residues. V trimming: 11 bases; J trimming: 1 base; junction bases outside the gene matches: 13. The CDR3 DNA reads as TGTGCCGGAGTTCCGGTGCGGGAGAGCCAAGAGACCCAGTACTTC. Protein sequence: CAGVPVRESQETQYF.

This clone was found a few times. The sample has other DNA sequences that encode this CDR3 too. The chain recombines TRBV27 with TRBJ2-2; no clear D gene. Germline V lookup: CDR1 MNHEY, CDR2 SMNVEV (reference sequence). The CDR3 consists of 13 residues. Between the trimmed V and J ends, which lost 3 bases and 0 bases, there was a span of 2 bases. The CDR3 sequence: CASSFANTGELFF. CDR3 DNA: TGTGCCAGCAGTTTCGCGAACACCGGGGAGCTGTTTTTT.

This chain joins TRBV28 and TRBJ2-7; D is undetermined. CDR1 is MDHEN and CDR2 is SYDVKM in the germline V gene. Trimming removed 6 bases at V and 0 bases at J, with 6 bases between. CDR3 length: 12 residues. This chain's CDR3 is CASRTRSYEQYF. The CDR3 bases are TGTGCCAGCAGGACGCGCTCCTACGAGCAGTACTTC.

Regarding this clone: The sample has other DNA sequences that encode this CDR3 too. This sequence joins TRBV7-9 and TRBJ2-7; 10 nucleotides align to TRBD2. This CDR3 region has 15 residues. Germline CDR1 and CDR2: SEHNR and FQNEAQ (reference sequence). Trimming cost V 1 base and J 1 base; bases outside gene matches: 1. The CDR3 bases are TGTGCCAGCAGCTTAGTAGCGGGAGGTTCCTACGAGCAGTACTTC. It is translated as CASSLVAGGSYEQYF.

In regard to this clone: Additional DNA sequences in this sample encode the identical CDR3. The CDR3 region has the DNA TGTGCCAGCAGCTACGGTCCCACCTACGAGCAGTACTTC. Translation: CASSYGPTYEQYF. J is TRBJ2-7 and V is TRBV11-2; D is ambiguous. Trimming pared 4 bases from V and 2 bases from J, leaving 9 bases between. The CDR3 is 13 amino acids. Germline CDR1 reads SGHAT; CDR2 reads FQNNGV.

J is TRBJ2-5 and V is TRBV5-1; 7 nucleotides align to TRBD2. The CDR3 has 15 amino acids. J was trimmed by 4 bases and V by 1 base; bases with no gene match: 7. CDR1 is SGHRS, CDR2 YFSETQ, per germline. The DNA of the CDR3 is TGCGCCAGCAGCTTGTCGAGGGGAGGGAGAGAGACCCAGTACTTC. It specifies CASSLSRGGRETQYF.

In regard to this clone: Other DNA sequences in the sample encode the same CDR3. The V call is TRBV5-6, the J call TRBJ2-7; D is uncertain. The CDR3 is made up of 13 amino acids. Germline V lookup: CDR1 SGHDT, CDR2 YYEEEE. V gave up 1 base and J gave up 1 base, with 6 bases separating them. The CDR3 sequence is CASSLWTSYEQYF. DNA for the CDR3: TGTGCCAGCAGCTTGTGGACGTCCTACGAGCAGTACTTC.